These 30 T cell receptor beta chains came from one sample sequenced in a study of T cells in Graves' hyperthyroidism and ophthalmopathy (dated by TCRdb to about 2019). Libraries came from multiplex PCR. Sequenced using an Illumina HiSeq 2000. The TCR beta CDR3 regions were amplified from the RNA transcripts. The TCR CDR3 was subjected to a first round of RT-PCR using the HTBI primer set and the Qiagen OneStep RT-PCR kit. TCRdb applied fastp at Q25 and MiXCR to the public reads, then kept only in-frame beta chains. Here each entry gathers all rows of one CDR3 protein and keeps the most common genes and DNA. For this sample there are hundreds of thousands of distinct CDR3 sequences; around 20% appear just once. The ten largest clones add up to 34% of the sample. The specimen was blood. All receptors derive from a young man with Graves' ophthalmopathy.

This clonotype was seen only once. The chain is built from TRBV6-1 and TRBJ1-2; 12 bases align to TRBD1. Per germline, CDR1 MNHNS and CDR2 SASEGT. This CDR3 is built from 18 residues. The J segment lost 4 bases and the V segment lost 7 bases, leaving 16 bases of the junction unmatched. In nucleotides, the CDR3 is TGTGCCAGCAAATTTCCCCTCCAAGGGACAGGGGGCGTCTATGGCTACACCTTC. Translated, it gives CASKFPLQGTGGVYGYTF.

This clonotype was seen repeatedly, ten times or more. This chain connects TRBV11-2 to TRBJ2-1; no reliable D call. Looked up from germline, CDR1 is SGHAT and CDR2 is FQNNGV. V was cut by 0 bases and J by 9 bases, with 9 bases left in between. There are 13 residues in the CDR3. The DNA of the CDR3 is TGTGCCAGCAGCTTAGAAACAACCTTTGAGCAGTTCTTC. Translated, it gives CASSLETTFEQFF.

This clonotype was observed many times. V gene TRBV20-1 combines with J gene TRBJ1-5; D gene ambiguous. The CDR3 runs 13 residues. CDR1 and CDR2 (germline): DFQATT, SNEGSKA (reference sequence). The CDR3 coding sequence is TGCAGCTCTGAGAAACAAATGAATCAGCCCCAGCATTTT. Amino acids: CSSEKQMNQPQHF.

This chain joins TRBV20-1 and TRBJ2-5; D gene ambiguous. The CDR3 covers 17 residues. Germline V gene lookup returns CDR1 DFQATT and CDR2 SNEGSKA (reference sequence). The V end lost 0 bases, the J end lost 1 base, and 18 bases lay between the germline ends. This chain's CDR3 is CSAREASPLWPQETQYF. The CDR3 region has the DNA TGCAGTGCTAGAGAGGCAAGTCCGCTATGGCCCCAAGAGACCCAGTACTTC.

The genes are TRBV19 and TRBJ2-3, with TRBD2 identical over 12 bases. After removal of 8 bases from V and 5 bases from J, the junction contained 5 bases not matched to a gene. Germline V gene lookup returns CDR1 LNHDA and CDR2 SQIVND (reference sequence). The length of the CDR3 is 14 residues. The DNA of the CDR3 is TGTGCCAGTTCGACTAGCGGGAGACAAGATACGCAGTATTTT. Protein product: CASSTSGRQDTQYF.

This clonotype was seen repeatedly, ten times or more. The chain joins TRBV30 to TRBJ2-2, with D uncertain. Germline assignment: CDR1 GTSNPN and CDR2 SVGIG (reference sequence). V lost 4 bases to trimming and J lost 0 bases, with 3 bases between them. There are 12 residues in the CDR3. Written as DNA, the CDR3 is TGTGCCTGGAACGCGAACACCGGGGAGCTGTTTTTT. This encodes CAWNANTGELFF.

The V call is TRBV6-1, the J call TRBJ2-5; 12 bases fit TRBD1. The CDR3 length is 16 residues. Germline lookup yields CDR1 MNHNS and CDR2 SASEGT. J was trimmed by 4 bases and V by 8 bases; bases with no gene match: 11. CDR3 DNA: TGTGCCAGCTATTTTTCCCGGGACAGGGGGCGAGAGACCCAGTACTTC. The encoded protein is CASYFSRDRGRETQYF.

There are a few counts of this clonotype. V gene TRBV11-1 combines with J gene TRBJ1-4, with a possible D match to TRBD1 (5 bases). Germline V CDR1 and CDR2: SGHAT, FQDESV (reference sequence). The V end was cut by 3 bases, the J end by 9 bases, with 11 bases between. The CDR3 length is 13 residues. CDR3 sequence: CASSLEWTKKLFF. CDR3 nucleotides: TGTGCCAGCAGCTTGGAGTGGACAAAAAAACTGTTTTTT.

This clonotype was picked up a small number of times. This rearrangement joins TRBV10-3 to TRBJ2-2; 12 bases are a match to TRBD2. The V segment lost 6 bases and the J segment 2 bases; nucleotides outside the gene matches: 10. This CDR3 spans 18 amino acids. The V gene's germline CDR1 is ENHRY and CDR2 SYGVKD. The CDR3 sequence: CAISPLGLAGPNTGELFF. The CDR3 DNA sequence: TGTGCCATCAGCCCTTTAGGACTAGCGGGACCCAACACCGGGGAGCTGTTTTTT.

In this sample, this clonotype turned up many times. The chain has TRBV7-9 and TRBJ2-7, with 7 positions matching TRBD1. The V gene's germline CDR1 is SEHNR and CDR2 FQNEAQ (reference sequence). This CDR3 is 13 amino acids long. The ends lost 5 bases at V and 2 bases at J; junction bases unmatched: 3. The CDR3 DNA reads as TGTGCCAGCAGCCACGGGACAGCCTACGAGCAGTACTTC. Translation gives CASSHGTAYEQYF. The full variable domain, completed using reference TRBV7-9 and TRBJ2-7, is DTGVSQNPRHKITKRGQNVTFRCDPISEHNRLYWYRQTLGQGPEFLTYFQNEAQLEKSRLLSDRFSAERPKGSFSTLEIQRTEQGDSAMYLCASSHGTAYEQYFGPGTRLTVT.

As regards this clonotype: Possible read error: a much larger clone is one base away. This sequence joins TRBV28 and TRBJ2-3, with D hard to call. Trimming stripped 2 bases from V and 1 base from J, with 7 bases between. Per germline, CDR1 MDHEN and CDR2 SYDVKM. This CDR3 is built from 14 residues. The CDR3 DNA sequence: TGTGCCAGCAGTTTAGACTTGGGCACAGATACGCAGTATTTT. Protein sequence: CASSLDLGTDTQYF. The variable domain in full, with the rest retrieved from reference TRBV28 and TRBJ2-3, is DVKVTQSSRYLVKRTGEKVFLECVQDMDHENMFWYRQDPGLGLRLIYFSYDVKMKEKGDIPEGYSVSREKKERFSLILESASTNQTSMYLCASSLDLGTDTQYFGPGTRLTVL.

The CDR3 DNA sequence: TGTGCCAGCAGTTTATCGATAAGGGCGGGAGTAGAGCAGTTCTTC. Translated: CASSLSIRAGVEQFF. The rearrangement joins TRBV27 to TRBJ2-1, with TRBD2 matching 7 bases. Germline V gene lookup returns CDR1 MNHEY and CDR2 SMNVEV (reference sequence). The CDR3 loop spans 15 amino acids. Losses at the gene ends were 0 bases for V and 10 bases for J; bases not matched to a gene: 9.

Regarding this clonotype: One junction end disagrees with the germline gene, perhaps due to a read error. The chain links TRBV5-1 to TRBJ2-7; TRBD2 aligns across 11 bases. CDR3 length: 15 amino acids. Germline V gives CDR1 SGHRS, CDR2 YFSETQ. CDR3 in amino acids: CASSSRTSGSYERYF. CDR3 DNA sequence: TGCGCCAGCAGCTCCCGGACTAGCGGGTCTTACGAGCGGTACTTC.

J is TRBJ1-5 and V is TRBV6-1, with 9 bases fitting TRBD1. V lost 6 bases and J lost 7; bases outside the gene matches: 10. This CDR3 is 15 amino acids long. Germline-derived CDR1 and CDR2 are MNHNS and SASEGT. DNA of the CDR3: TGTGCCAGCAGAGCGGGACAGGGATTGCGACAGCCCCAGCATTTT. Amino acids: CASRAGQGLRQPQHF.

The chain uses TRBV7-6 and TRBJ2-7; 9 positions match TRBD1. The CDR3 consists of 13 residues. Germline CDR1 reads SGHVS; CDR2 reads FNYEAQ. After removal of 5 bases from V and 5 bases from J, the junction contained 4 bases not matched to a gene. DNA for the CDR3: TGTGCCAGCAGCACCCGGGACAGGGACGAGCAGTACTTC. This translates into CASSTRDRDEQYF.

This clonotype came up many times. The rearrangement joins TRBV18 to TRBJ2-3, with D unclear. The CDR3 contains 15 residues. Germline assignment: CDR1 KGHSH and CDR2 LQKENI. With 3 bases removed from V and 1 base from J, the gap between germline ends came to 11 bases. In DNA, the CDR3 is TGTGCCAGCTCACCCGGACCCCCCGGCACAGATACGCAGTATTTT. Protein sequence: CASSPGPPGTDTQYF.

This chain connects TRBV7-2 to TRBJ2-2; maybe TRBD2 (5 bases). CDR3 size: 13 residues. Germline V gene sequence: CDR1 SGHTA, CDR2 FQGNSA. Trimming removed 8 bases at V and 3 bases at J, with 10 bases between. CDR3 region: CASGSGYTGELFF. In DNA, the CDR3 is TGTGCCAGCGGGAGCGGCTACACCGGGGAGCTGTTTTTT.

This clonotype was recorded many times. This chain joins TRBV7-3 and TRBJ1-1; TRBD1 agrees at 8 bases. The junction had 3 bases not matched to a gene; V was cut back by 5 bases and J by 1 base. This CDR3 comprises 14 residues. The V gene's germline CDR1 is SGHTA and CDR2 FQGTGA. CDR3 sequence reads: CASSRDRGNTEAFF. In nucleotides, the CDR3 is TGTGCCAGCAGCCGTGACAGGGGGAACACTGAAGCTTTCTTT. Drawing the rest from reference TRBV7-3 and TRBJ1-1, the complete variable domain is GAGVSQTPSNKVTEKGKYVELRCDPISGHTALYWYRQSLGQGPEFLIYFQGTGAADDSGLPNDRFFAVRPEGSVSTLKIQRTERGDSAVYLCASSRDRGNTEAFFGQGTRLTVV.

The sample holds many counts of this clonotype. The J gene is TRBJ2-1, the V gene TRBV30; D may be TRBD2 (5 bases). The length of the CDR3 is 13 residues. The germline V gene has CDR1 GTSNPN and CDR2 SVGIG (reference sequence). Trimming cost V 2 bases and J 5 bases, with 10 bases left between them. The CDR3 loop reads CAWSKTGNNEQFF. Written as DNA, the CDR3 is TGTGCCTGGAGTAAGACGGGGAACAATGAGCAGTTCTTC.

This clonotype was seen ten or more times. The rearrangement links TRBV5-1 to TRBJ2-3; the match to TRBD2 covers 9 bases. V shed 0 bases and J 2 bases; nucleotides not matched to a gene: 4. The CDR3 runs to 16 residues. Germline V gene lookup returns CDR1 SGHRS and CDR2 YFSETQ. The CDR3 loop reads CASSLGTSEDTDTQYF. The CDR3 nucleotides read TGCGCCAGCAGCTTGGGGACTAGCGAGGACACAGATACGCAGTATTTT.

This clonotype was found many times. The chain is built from TRBV11-2 and TRBJ1-2; a weak D match, TRBD1 (5 bases). Trimming cost V 6 bases and J 4 bases, with 15 bases left between them. Germline V gives CDR1 SGHAT, CDR2 FQNNGV. The CDR3 runs to 14 residues. The CDR3 nucleotides are TGTGCCAGCAGAAGACGGGGGAGCGGCTATGGCTACACCTTC. Translated: CASRRRGSGYGYTF.

There are many counts of this clonotype. J is TRBJ2-7 and V is TRBV6-1, with TRBD1 matching 7 bases. The CDR3 spans 14 residues. The V gene end was trimmed by 3 bases and the J gene end by 5 bases; junction bases not matched to a gene: 7. Germline V lookup: CDR1 MNHNS, CDR2 SASEGT. The CDR3 is CASSETTGINEQYF. The CDR3 DNA reads TGTGCCAGCAGTGAGACGACAGGGATCAACGAGCAGTACTTC.

This clonotype has more than one count but fewer than ten. The chain combines TRBV6-1 with TRBJ1-6; TRBD1 is a possible D gene (6 bases). The germline V gene encodes CDR1 MNHNS and CDR2 SASEGT. The CDR3 sequence is 14 residues long. V was cut by 5 bases and J by 6 bases, with 11 bases left in between. CDR3 sequence: CASSQGQFNSPLHF. DNA of the CDR3: TGTGCCAGCAGTCAAGGACAGTTTAATTCACCCCTCCACTTT.

This clonotype was seen ten or more times. The chain links TRBV30 to TRBJ1-5, with a weak D call TRBD1 (5 bases). With 2 bases removed from V and 2 bases from J, the gap between germline ends came to 13 bases. The CDR3 sequence is 15 residues long. CDR1 and CDR2 from the germline V gene are GTSNPN and SVGIG (reference sequence). The CDR3 spells CAWSTRDLGNQPQHF. In DNA form, the CDR3 reads TGTGCCTGGAGTACCCGGGACTTAGGCAATCAGCCCCAGCATTTT.

This clonotype came up many times. The genes are TRBV20-1 and TRBJ1-2; D is possibly TRBD1 (6 bases). CDR1 DFQATT and CDR2 SNEGSKA come from the germline V gene (reference sequence). The CDR3 has 13 residues. V gave up 5 bases and J gave up 1 base, with 11 bases separating them. The CDR3 is CSAQQGLNYGYTF. In nucleotides, the CDR3 is TGCAGTGCTCAGCAGGGGCTTAACTATGGCTACACCTTC.

This clonotype was counted only a few times. The chain joins TRBV20-1 to TRBJ2-1, with 9 bases fitting TRBD2. The CDR3 is made up of 12 amino acids. Trimming at V came to 6 bases and at J to 7 bases, leaving 4 bases not matched to a gene. Germline lookup yields CDR1 DFQATT and CDR2 SNEGSKA (reference sequence). As DNA, the CDR3 is TGCAGTGCAACTAGCGGGTTAAATGAGCAGTTCTTC. The encoded protein is CSATSGLNEQFF.

This clonotype was recorded a few times. The rearrangement joins TRBV28 to TRBJ2-7, with D possibly matching TRBD2 (5 bases). Germline V gene lookup returns CDR1 MDHEN and CDR2 SYDVKM. The CDR3 loop spans 14 amino acids. The germline V and J ends were trimmed by 6 bases and 5 bases, with 17 bases remaining between them. Here the CDR3 DNA reads TGTGCCAGCAGCATACAAATGGAGGTCCACGAGCAGTACTTC. Residues: CASSIQMEVHEQYF. Drawing the rest from reference TRBV28 and TRBJ2-7, the complete variable domain is DVKVTQSSRYLVKRTGEKVFLECVQDMDHENMFWYRQDPGLGLRLIYFSYDVKMKEKGDIPEGYSVSREKKERFSLILESASTNQTSMYLCASSIQMEVHEQYFGPGTRLTVT.

V usage is TRBV6-1 and J usage is TRBJ2-1, with 11 nucleotides matching TRBD2. CDR3 length: 17 amino acids. V shed 6 bases and J 7 bases; nucleotides not matched to a gene: 14. The germline V gene has CDR1 MNHNS and CDR2 SASEGT. The chain's CDR3 is CASRSGSTSGVRNEQFF. DNA of the CDR3: TGTGCCAGCAGAAGCGGCTCGACTAGCGGGGTCCGGAATGAGCAGTTCTTC.

This clonotype has at least ten counts. V is TRBV11-1 and J is TRBJ1-1; no clear D gene. The V gene's germline CDR1 is SGHAT and CDR2 FQDESV (reference sequence). V was pared by 0 bases and J by 5 bases, with 7 bases between. This CDR3 has 13 amino acids. For the CDR3, the DNA is TGTGCCAGCAGCTTAGCGTATGGAACTGAAGCTTTCTTT. As protein: CASSLAYGTEAFF.

This clonotype has more than one count but fewer than ten. The chain uses TRBV5-5 and TRBJ1-6; tentatively, D is TRBD1 (5 bases). Trimming shortened V by 4 bases and J by 5 bases, and 13 bases separated the two germline ends. The CDR3 sequence is 15 residues long. Germline V gene sequence: CDR1 SGHKS, CDR2 YYEKEE (reference sequence). The CDR3 DNA follows: TGTGCCAGCAGCCCCGGGACGGAAAATAATTCACCCCTCCACTTT. Amino acid sequence: CASSPGTENNSPLHF.